One sample yielded the 26 T cell receptor beta chains listed below, sequenced in a study of T cells expressing NK-cell markers (dated by TCRdb to the early 2020s). Receptor libraries were prepared by 5' RACE. The instrument given in TCRdb is Illumina HiSeq 2000. Each entry corresponds to one CDR3 protein sequence from reads that TCRdb reprocessed, and DNA is not given. The data table for this sample lists about 440,000 distinct CDR3 sequences. 7.3% of the sample lies in the top ten. The sequenced sample was blood T cells: a sorted CD56 or NKG2C T cell subset, CD4+ or CD8+ T cells, or bulk PBMC T cells (not recorded which). Every receptor here comes from a woman aged 18 to 75 in good health.

The chain couples TRBV12-3 or TRBV12-4 to TRBJ2-1; the D call of TRBD2 rests on TCRdb alone, since no DNA is present to check it. The CDR3 spans 15 residues. The CDR3 sequence is CASSFRLAGRNEQFF.

The chain couples TRBV10-3 to TRBJ2-3. Looked up from germline, CDR1 is ENHRY and CDR2 is SYGVKD. The CDR3 covers 11 residues. CDR3 amino acids: CAISIADTQYF.

The chain links TRBV20-1 to TRBJ2-3; TCRdb names TRBD1, which stays unverified in the absence of DNA. Germline CDR1 is DFQATT and CDR2 is SNEGSKA (reference sequence). The CDR3 runs 14 residues. The chain's CDR3 is CSAPRTGSSDTQYF.

This chain links TRBV12-3 or TRBV12-4 with TRBJ2-1; TCRdb calls TRBD1, which cannot be checked without DNA. This CDR3 comprises 12 residues. CDR3 protein: CASGTVYNEQFF.

V and J are TRBV25-1 and TRBJ1-1. There are 12 residues in the CDR3. Germline V lookup: CDR1 MGHDK, CDR2 SYGVNS. The CDR3 protein is CASRDANTEAFF.

J is TRBJ1-1 and V is TRBV20-1; no DNA is available, so the TRBD1 call from TCRdb remains unchecked. Per germline, CDR1 DFQATT and CDR2 SNEGSKA (reference sequence). This CDR3 is 15 amino acids long. CDR3 sequence: CSANLPWTAITEAFF.

The gene calls are TRBV20-1 and TRBJ2-7; absent DNA, TCRdb's TRBD1 call cannot be checked. This CDR3 has 15 residues. The germline V gene encodes CDR1 DFQATT and CDR2 SNEGSKA (reference sequence). The CDR3: CSARAGEGRGYEQYF.

The chain links TRBV7-9 to TRBJ1-1; TCRdb returns TRBD1, unconfirmable since there is no DNA. Germline V gene data show CDR1 as SEHNR and CDR2 as FQNEAQ (reference sequence). This CDR3 has 17 amino acids. CDR3 sequence reads: CASSPDRQGRGDTEAFF. The full variable domain, in which reference TRBV7-9 and TRBJ1-1 provide the parts outside the CDR3, is DTGVSQNPRHKITKRGQNVTFRCDPISEHNRLYWYRQTLGQGPEFLTYFQNEAQLEKSRLLSDRFSAERPKGSFSTLEIQRTEQGDSAMYLCASSPDRQGRGDTEAFFGQGTRLTVV.

V and J are TRBV5-1 and TRBJ2-1. This CDR3 has 14 residues. Per the germline V gene, CDR1 is SGHRS and CDR2 is YFSETQ. Here the CDR3 reads CASSLENSYNEQFF.

The gene calls are TRBV7-3 and TRBJ2-2; TCRdb's D call of TRBD2 is untestable without DNA. CDR1 and CDR2 from the germline V gene are SGHTA and FQGTGA. The CDR3 is 17 amino acids. CDR3 protein: CASSPGTSGGANGELFF. The full variable domain, in which reference TRBV7-3 and TRBJ2-2 provide the parts outside the CDR3, is GAGVSQTPSNKVTEKGKYVELRCDPISGHTALYWYRQSLGQGPEFLIYFQGTGAADDSGLPNDRFFAVRPEGSVSTLKIQRTERGDSAVYLCASSPGTSGGANGELFFGEGSRLTVL.

The rearrangement joins TRBV28 to TRBJ1-5; TCRdb reports TRBD1, a call that lacks DNA to check it against. Per the germline V gene, CDR1 is MDHEN and CDR2 is SYDVKM. The CDR3 is 15 amino acids. The CDR3 protein is CASSPPGTGNQPQHF.

The chain links TRBV20-1 to TRBJ1-6; the D call of TRBD1 rests on TCRdb alone, since no DNA is present to check it. CDR1 is DFQATT, CDR2 SNEGSKA, per germline (reference sequence). The CDR3 totals 15 residues. CDR3 in amino acids: CSASPGGMGNSPLHF.

The chain carries TRBV3-1 and TRBJ2-3; the TCRdb D gene call, TRBD1, has no DNA to confirm it. Germline V CDR1 and CDR2: LGHDT, YNNKEL (reference sequence). This CDR3 comprises 17 residues. The CDR3: CASSQPFRRQNPDTQYF.

This chain joins TRBV7-3 and TRBJ2-1; the D call from TCRdb, TRBD2, cannot be confirmed without DNA. Germline assignment: CDR1 SGHTA and CDR2 FQGTGA. CDR3 length equals 15 residues. The CDR3 sequence: CASSFSSGGYNEQFF. Full variable domain (remainder filled in from reference TRBV7-3 and TRBJ2-1): GAGVSQTPSNKVTEKGKYVELRCDPISGHTALYWYRQSLGQGPEFLIYFQGTGAADDSGLPNDRFFAVRPEGSVSTLKIQRTERGDSAVYLCASSFSSGGYNEQFFGPGTRLTVL.

The gene calls are TRBV10-2 and TRBJ2-1; as DNA is missing, the TRBD2 call by TCRdb cannot be tested. The germline gives CDR1 WSHSY, CDR2 SAAADI. There are 14 residues in the CDR3. CDR3 residues: CASRIPGLNYEQFF.

The chain employs TRBV12-3 or TRBV12-4 and TRBJ2-1; the TCRdb D gene call, TRBD1, has no DNA to confirm it. This CDR3 contains 13 residues. CDR3 region: CASSPRGGGEQFF.

This chain links TRBV3-1 with TRBJ2-1; lacking DNA, the TRBD2 call made by TCRdb goes unchecked. The CDR3 totals 17 residues. Per the germline V gene, CDR1 is LGHDT and CDR2 is YNNKEL (reference sequence). The chain's CDR3 is CASSQVSLAGGRREQFF.

The V and J genes are TRBV10-3 and TRBJ1-5. There are 13 residues in the CDR3. Germline V CDR1 and CDR2: ENHRY, SYGVKD. The CDR3 here is CAIRPNSDQPQHF.

This chain connects TRBV5-4 to TRBJ2-2. The CDR3 is made up of 13 amino acids. The germline CDR1 and CDR2 sequences are SGHNT and YYREEE (reference sequence). This CDR3 is CASSWLGPGELFF.

The rearrangement links TRBV20-1 to TRBJ2-3. This CDR3 comprises 15 residues. The germline V gene encodes CDR1 DFQATT and CDR2 SNEGSKA (reference sequence). This CDR3 reads CSATPPSGGTDTQYF.

The J gene is TRBJ2-2, the V gene TRBV12-3 or TRBV12-4. The CDR3 runs to 13 residues. CDR3 sequence: CASSSEYTGELFF.

The CDR3 region is CSATTGAYEQYF. The chain joins TRBV20-1 to TRBJ2-7; TCRdb's D gene call, TRBD2, goes unchecked for lack of DNA. CDR1 and CDR2 (germline): DFQATT, SNEGSKA (reference sequence). The CDR3 is made up of 12 amino acids.

The rearrangement joins TRBV4-1 to TRBJ1-2; as DNA is missing, the TRBD1 call by TCRdb cannot be tested. This CDR3 is 15 amino acids long. Germline CDR1 MGHRA, CDR2 YSYEKL. This CDR3 reads CASSPNGANNYGYTF.

The chain is built from TRBV24-1 and TRBJ1-5. The CDR3 covers 15 residues. Germline CDR1 and CDR2: KGHDR and SFDVKD. CDR3: CATQTGADSNQPQHF.

V gene TRBV4-2 combines with J gene TRBJ1-2; TCRdb returns TRBD1, unconfirmable since there is no DNA. This CDR3 region has 14 residues. Germline lookup yields CDR1 LGHNA and CDR2 YNFKEQ. The CDR3 sequence: CASSQNRGIYGYTF.

This sequence joins TRBV28 and TRBJ2-1; TCRdb indicates TRBD1, and absent DNA this call remains unverified. Germline CDR1 is MDHEN and CDR2 is SYDVKM. The length of the CDR3 is 12 residues. The CDR3 is CASSTGTNEQFF.